This T cell receptor (beta chain) was profiled in a study of blood T cell repertoires in COVID-19. Study-level information: From the United States, Italy and Spain came samples of acute and convalescent COVID-19. PBMCs, B-cell-depleted T cells, or T cells were the source of the cDNA or gDNA that made up the material.

As handled by the study authors: Nucleated cell number was recorded as an estimate derived from reference gene primer amplification. Sequencing used immunoSEQ multiplex PCR; TCRdb keeps in-frame clones, though not all of them. V, J and clone size derive from that table, while D and trimming were established from the DNA sequence. Of over 250,000 clones listed, around 86% were seen once; the top ten hold about 14%. V was clipped by 6 bases and J by 6 bases, with 8 bases between them. Germline lookup yields CDR1 MNHEY and CDR2 SMNVEV (reference sequence). The length of the CDR3 is 12 residues. V gene TRBV27 combines with J gene TRBJ2-2; a possible D gene is TRBD1 (6 bases). This clonotype was obtained from a human donor in a cohort sampled during active COVID-19. The sample taken for sequencing was peripheral blood. The CDR3 DNA reads as TGTGCCAGCAGCCAGGGGCCCGGGGAGCTGTTTTTT. This codes for CASSQGPGELFF.